This T cell receptor beta chain was obtained from a study of PD-L1 blockade in urothelial cancer (TCRdb year 2017). Turning to the overall study: Every patient began therapy at some point between 2013 and 2015 and was given atezolizumab 1,200 mg intravenously every 3 weeks. Pretreatment blood TCR-seq was available for about 27 patients, at least one posttreatment blood collection was obtained for some 24 patients, and tumor TCR-seq was available for some 24 patients. In the same patients who had TCR sequencing, pretreatment tumors also underwent whole exome sequencing and RNA sequencing. About 90% of the 29 patients were males with bladder-origin urothelial cancer, and about 65% of the 29 reported a prior smoking history. Somatic, immune and clinical correlates of response to PD-L1 blockade with atezolizumab in urothelial cancer were the focus of an exploratory multi-omic analysis. Patients had an ECOG performance status of 0 or 1 and had received between 0 and 3 prior chemotherapy regimens. Nine patients reached durable clinical benefit, while some 21 patients did not. Blood samples were analyzed 3 weeks after the start of treatment (second dose) and 6 weeks after the start of treatment. Durable clinical benefit was defined as a progression-free survival longer than 6 months, and TCR features were additionally tested against progression-free survival and overall survival. TCR sequencing covered pretreatment tumor samples and matched, serially collected peripheral blood taken before and after atezolizumab treatment. A median of around 150,000 T cells and 65,000 to 90,000 unique TCRs was obtained from blood samples, and a median clonality of about 0.08 was observed. What the research found in general, with its limitations: Improved progression-free and overall survival was associated with having pretreatment peripheral blood TCR clonality below the median. Small sample size (n ≈ 29) and many exploratory analyses mean the results are intended to be hypothesis-generating. Among patients with durable benefit, tumor-associated TCR clones showed greater expansion in peripheral blood 3 weeks after treatment started (n of about 20, p = 0.022).

Synthetic TCR analog templates were spiked into each PCR to estimate absolute template abundance from read counts. TCRbeta CDR3 regions were amplified from genomic DNA with bias-controlled V and J gene primers using the immunoSEQ assay. Sequencing of rearranged TCRbeta segments was done at approximately 20X coverage. The study's own analysis went as follows. Clustering was used to correct sequencing errors, and CDR3s were annotated against IMGT to assign V, D and J genes. Out-of-frame and stop-codon sequences were excluded, and only productive TCRbeta rearrangements were used in downstream analyses. To compute clonality, Shannon entropy was normalized by the log of the number of unique productive sequences and then subtracted from one. Clones differing between time points or between blood and tumor were identified using Fisher's exact test with Benjamini-Hochberg correction, with an adjusted p below 0.01 applied as the threshold. The source is immuneACCESS, and TCRdb retained only in-frame sequences with V and J called. Part of the clones is not carried over; for the studies checked, unresolved V genes explain less than half of this, and the remainder is unexplained. V and J calls and clone size are given by that table; D and trimming were obtained from the DNA. This sample has tens of thousands of clones in its table, and about 90% of those were observed once. The top ten clones comprise approximately 4% of the sample.

A cohort of around 28 patients with locally advanced or metastatic urothelial carcinoma, treated at Memorial Sloan Kettering on a trial protocol, was included. Peripheral blood mononuclear cells were collected pretreatment and during treatment, at between 1 and 8 total time points per patient. The Qiagen DNeasy Blood extraction kit was used to purify genomic DNA from total PBMCs and tumor samples. Collected pretreatment and during treatment, PBMCs were isolated and stored as previously described. Germline trimming amounts to 1 base on V and 5 bases on J, with 4 as the count of junction bases outside the gene matches. Measured from the cysteine to the phenylalanine, the CDR3 is 15 residues long. Only the CDR3 DNA stays, 45 bases, in frame from base 1. From the germline V gene, CDR1 is SNHLY and CDR2 is FYNNEI. Comment on this clone: Its recognized antigen is unknown. Qualities for individual bases were not recorded, and no much larger clone is one base off.

The source material was PBMCs, sampled around atezolizumab (anti-PD-L1) treatment. The sequence was collected from a man over 45 with urothelial cancer. The V gene is TRBV2 and the J gene is TRBJ2-2, with 7 bases aligning to TRBD2. The CDR3 amino acid sequence is: CASSEEWEGTGELFF. The DNA is as follows: TGTGCCAGCAGTGAAGAGTGGGAGGGGACCGGGGAGCTGTTTTTT.